This T cell receptor (beta chain) was identified during a study of immune cell composition in non-small cell lung cancer. V was clipped by 6 bases and J by 6 bases, with 15 bases between them. This CDR3 spans 13 amino acids. CDR1 and CDR2 (germline): MNHNY, SVGAGI (reference sequence). Repertoires were generated with immunoSEQ multiplex PCR, while TCRdb's copy carries only in-frame clones and drops some. The data contain about 7,800 clones, roughly three quarters of them singletons. The TCR comes from a human donor with non-small cell lung cancer. Material: lung tumor tissue. V gene TRBV6-6 combines with J gene TRBJ2-7; the D gene is possibly TRBD1 (8 bases). In DNA, the CDR3 is TGTGCCAGCAGCCAGGACAGGGAGGGCGAGCAGTACTTC. This encodes CASSQDREGEQYF.